This T cell receptor beta chain came from a study of type 1 and type 2 diabetes patients. Deletions cut 8 bases from V and 1 base from J, with 2 bases between. The CDR3 spans 11 residues. Germline CDR1 and CDR2: MGHDK and SYGVNS. There are many counts of this clonotype. Amplification started from genomic DNA. Amplification of the beta chain CDR3 used 30 forward and 13 reverse multiplex primers. A single record per CDR3 protein comes from TCRdb applying MiXCR to the multiplex PCR reads. The data hold about 270,000 distinct CDR3 sequences, with 47% observed a single time. The chain employs TRBV25-1 and TRBJ2-2, with D uncertain. The sample was peripheral blood mononuclear cells (PBMCs). The TCR was taken from a man aged 18-30 years with type 2 diabetes. The DNA for the CDR3 is TGTGCCAGCTGGAACACCGGGGAGCTGTTTTTT. Protein: CASWNTGELFF. Using reference TRBV25-1 and TRBJ2-2 for the parts outside the CDR3, the full variable domain is EADIYQTPRYLVIGTGKKITLECSQTMGHDKMYWYQQDPGMELHLIHYSYGVNSTEKGDLSSESTVSRIRTEHFPLTLESARPSHTSQYLCASWNTGELFFGEGSRLTVL.